These 3 T cell receptor beta chains originate from one sample sequenced in a study of cytomegalovirus exposure and HLA in healthy donors. PCR primers comprised 60 Vbeta and 13 Jbeta primers. Sequencing was performed with immunoSEQ multiplex PCR; in TCRdb, only in-frame clones are kept and a portion is missing. The table lists 100,000 to 150,000 clones. Source material: PBMCs. The receptors shown here come from a woman aged 35 to 49 in good health and CMV-seropositive.

This chain connects TRBV28 to TRBJ1-1, with unresolved D. Trimming took off 3 bases at V and 1 base at J, with 6 bases between the two ends. This CDR3 region has 13 residues. In germline, CDR1 is MDHEN, CDR2 SYDVKM. Written as DNA, the CDR3 is TGTGCCAGCAGTTTTCGGTCGAACACTGAAGCTTTCTTT. Amino acids: CASSFRSNTEAFF.

V usage is TRBV6-5 and J usage is TRBJ2-5; the match to TRBD2 covers 14 bases. This CDR3 is built from 15 residues. Germline assignment: CDR1 MNHEY and CDR2 SVGAGI. V was pared by 6 bases and J by 5 bases, with 5 bases of the junction left unmatched. The CDR3 DNA reads as TGTGCCAGCAGGACTAGCGGGAGGGCCATGGAGACCCAGTACTTC. Amino acids: CASRTSGRAMETQYF.

The rearrangement joins TRBV11-2 to TRBJ2-7; tentatively, D is TRBD2 (6 bases). The germline V gene has CDR1 SGHAT and CDR2 FQNNGV. This CDR3 has 15 residues. Trimming stripped 5 bases from V and 2 bases from J, with 16 bases between. The CDR3 DNA reads TGTGCCAGCAGCCCAGGGACTTTAAGGACCTACGAGCAGTACTTC. Protein product: CASSPGTLRTYEQYF.